This T cell receptor beta chain originates from a study of blood T cell repertoires in COVID-19. Study information: COVID-19 samples from acute and convalescent phases originated in the United States, Italy and Spain.

Cohorts were determined from participant-reported clinical history. Produced via immunoSEQ multiplex PCR; TCRdb's table is partial and in-frame only. The sample lists hundreds of thousands of clones; about 90% were seen once. The CDR3 extends over 13 amino acids. Per germline, CDR1 LNHDA and CDR2 SQIVND (reference sequence). With 6 bases clipped from V and 6 bases from J, the junction kept 3 bases outside the gene matches. The sequence was obtained from a woman in her twenties or thirties who had recovered from COVID-19. Sequenced input: PBMCs or T cells enriched from blood (not recorded which). V is TRBV19 and J is TRBJ1-1; the match to TRBD1 covers 11 bases. This chain's CDR3 is CASRPGQGAEAFF. In nucleotides, the CDR3 is TGTGCCAGTAGGCCGGGACAGGGGGCTGAAGCTTTCTTT. The whole variable domain, filled in from reference TRBV19 and TRBJ1-1, reads DGGITQSPKYLFRKEGQNVTLSCEQNLNHDAMYWYRQDPGQGLRLIYYSQIVNDFQKGDIAEGYSVSREKKESFPLTVTSAQKNPTAFYLCASRPGQGAEAFFGQGTRLTVV.